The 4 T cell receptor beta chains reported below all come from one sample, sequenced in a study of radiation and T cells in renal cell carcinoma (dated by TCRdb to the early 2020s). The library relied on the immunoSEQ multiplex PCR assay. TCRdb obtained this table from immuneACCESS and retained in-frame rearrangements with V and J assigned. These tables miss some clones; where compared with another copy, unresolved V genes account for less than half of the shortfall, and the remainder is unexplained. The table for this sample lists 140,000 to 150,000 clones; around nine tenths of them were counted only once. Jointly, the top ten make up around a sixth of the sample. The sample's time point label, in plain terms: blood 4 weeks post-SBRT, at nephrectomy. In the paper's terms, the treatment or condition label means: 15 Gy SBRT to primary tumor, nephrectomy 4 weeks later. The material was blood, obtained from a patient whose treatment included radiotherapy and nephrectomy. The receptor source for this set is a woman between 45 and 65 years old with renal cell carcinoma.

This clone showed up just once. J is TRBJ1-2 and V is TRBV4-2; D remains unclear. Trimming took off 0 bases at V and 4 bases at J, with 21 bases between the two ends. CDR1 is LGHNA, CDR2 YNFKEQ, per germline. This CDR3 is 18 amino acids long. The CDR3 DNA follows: TGTGCCAGCAGCCAAGATGGCAGCTCATCCACCGGATCCTATGGCTACACCTTC. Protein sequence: CASSQDGSSSTGSYGYTF.

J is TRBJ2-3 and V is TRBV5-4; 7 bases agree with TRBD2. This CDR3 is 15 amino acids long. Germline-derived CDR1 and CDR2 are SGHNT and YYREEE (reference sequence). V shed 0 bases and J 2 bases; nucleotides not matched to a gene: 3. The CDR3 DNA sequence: TGTGCCAGCAGCTTGGGGGGAGGGTACACAGATACGCAGTATTTT. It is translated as CASSLGGGYTDTQYF.

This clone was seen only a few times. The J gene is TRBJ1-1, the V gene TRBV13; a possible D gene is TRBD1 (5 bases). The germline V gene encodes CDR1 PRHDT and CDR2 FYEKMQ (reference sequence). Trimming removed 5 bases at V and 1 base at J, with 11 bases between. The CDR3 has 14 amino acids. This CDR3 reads CASSAQTGNTEAFF. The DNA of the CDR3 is TGTGCCAGCAGCGCTCAAACAGGGAACACTGAAGCTTTCTTT.

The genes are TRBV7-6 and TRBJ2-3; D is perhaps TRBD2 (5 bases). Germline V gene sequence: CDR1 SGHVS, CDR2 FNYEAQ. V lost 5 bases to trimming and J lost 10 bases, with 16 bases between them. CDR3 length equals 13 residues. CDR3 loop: CASSPNEGLAQYF. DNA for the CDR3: TGTGCCAGCAGCCCCAACGAGGGCCTAGCGCAGTATTTT.